The 4 T cell receptor beta chains given below trace back to one sample, sequenced in a study of T-cell memory formation after mild COVID-19. Each CDR3 protein gets one entry after TCRdb re-called the 5' RACE reads with MiXCR. The data hold approximately 560,000 distinct CDR3 sequences, with about 18% observed a single time. The sequencing input was PBMCs or a T cell subset sorted from them (not recorded which). The receptor source for this set is an adult woman who had mild COVID-19 (a few samples of this study predate the infection). Cell type and time point are not known.

This clonotype has a handful of counts. The genes are TRBV7-2 and TRBJ1-2, with D perhaps matching TRBD1 (5 bases). Trimming left V 1 base short and J 6 bases short, with 15 bases between. Germline CDR1 is SGHTA and CDR2 is FQGNSA. The CDR3 has 15 residues. CDR3 DNA sequence: TGTGCCAGCAGCTTAGGCCCCCAGGGTCGGGATGGCTACACCTTC. Translated, it gives CASSLGPQGRDGYTF.

The V call is TRBV9, the J call TRBJ2-3; 8 bases match TRBD1. The J segment lost 2 bases and the V segment lost 10 bases, leaving 6 bases of the junction unmatched. Germline V gene data show CDR1 as SGDLS and CDR2 as YYNGEE. The CDR3 has 13 amino acids. As DNA, the CDR3 is TGTGCCGCAGGACAGGGACTCACAGATACGCAGTATTTT. The encoded protein is CAAGQGLTDTQYF.

This clonotype was seen a few times. The chain is built from TRBV12-3 or TRBV12-4 and TRBJ1-1; D unresolved. The CDR3 spans 13 residues. V shed 7 bases and J shed 5 bases, with 14 bases lying between them. The CDR3: CASKYGEGTEAFF. The CDR3 DNA reads TGTGCCAGCAAATACGGGGAAGGAACTGAAGCTTTCTTT.

This clonotype was detected a few times. CDR3 in DNA: TGTGCCAGCAGTTTAGCGCCCGGGGGGATTACTTACAATGAGCAGTTCTTC. As protein: CASSLAPGGITYNEQFF. The chain recombines TRBV12-3 or TRBV12-4 with TRBJ2-1, with 7 bases that match TRBD2. Trimming took 0 bases from V and 4 from J; bases not matched to a gene: 9. This CDR3 is built from 17 residues.